A single sample gave rise to the 13 T cell receptor beta chains below, sequenced in a study of cytomegalovirus exposure and HLA in healthy donors. PCR used 60 Vbeta primers and 13 Jbeta primers. The repertoire was sequenced with immunoSEQ multiplex PCR; TCRdb's copy has only in-frame clones and lacks some. This table holds 130,000 to 150,000 clones, approximately 80% found once. The specimen was PBMCs. The receptors originated from a male donor in good health and CMV-seropositive.

V gene TRBV11-1 combines with J gene TRBJ2-5; no reliable D call. In germline, CDR1 is SGHAT, CDR2 FQDESV (reference sequence). This CDR3 comprises 13 residues. The V end lost 4 bases, the J end lost 0 bases, and 6 bases lay between the germline ends. CDR3 sequence reads: CASSYRDQETQYF. The DNA of the CDR3 is TGTGCCAGCAGCTACCGGGACCAAGAGACCCAGTACTTC.

This clone came up once. V is TRBV5-3 and J is TRBJ2-1; D ambiguous. TRBV5-3 is filed as an ORF, its function uncertain. V was trimmed by 6 bases and J by 1 base, leaving 14 bases between them. The CDR3 sequence is 15 residues long. The CDR3 nucleotides are TGTGCCAGAAACTTACCTAGGCCATCCTACAATGAGCAGTTCTTC. This codes for CARNLPRPSYNEQFF.

V gene TRBV10-2 combines with J gene TRBJ2-5; TRBD2 agrees at 9 bases. Per the germline V gene, CDR1 is WSHSY and CDR2 is SAAADI. J was trimmed by 3 bases and V by 2 bases; bases with no gene match: 1. There are 14 residues in the CDR3. The CDR3 bases are TGCGCCAGCAGTGAGGCTAGCGGGAAAGAGACCCAGTACTTC. Translation: CASSEASGKETQYF.

A few counts support this clone. This chain connects TRBV4-3 to TRBJ2-2; maybe TRBD2 (5 bases). Trimming removed 5 bases at V and 2 bases at J, with 12 bases between. The CDR3 consists of 15 residues. The V gene's germline CDR1 is LGHNA and CDR2 YSLEER. The CDR3: CASSFSGLNTGELFF. The CDR3 coding sequence is TGCGCCAGCAGCTTCTCCGGACTTAACACCGGGGAGCTGTTTTTT.

This rearrangement joins TRBV5-1 to TRBJ2-1, with TRBD1 identical over 9 bases. The germline gives CDR1 SGHRS, CDR2 YFSETQ. This CDR3 region has 15 residues. The V gene end was trimmed by 0 bases and the J gene end by 6 bases; junction bases not matched to a gene: 4. CDR3 nucleotide sequence: TGCGCCAGCAGCTTGGGACAGGGGGATGCCAATGAGCAGTTCTTC. It specifies CASSLGQGDANEQFF.

This clone was seen a few times. The genes are TRBV6-4 and TRBJ2-2; D unresolved. Germline-derived CDR1 and CDR2 are MRHNA and SNTAGT. The CDR3 sequence is 16 residues long. V was clipped by 0 bases and J by 7 bases, with 15 bases between them. The CDR3 reads CASSDSSRLLGGELFF. For the CDR3, the DNA is TGTGCCAGCAGTGACTCGAGCCGACTGTTGGGCGGGGAGCTGTTTTTT.

This rearrangement joins TRBV4-3 to TRBJ1-2, with TRBD1 matching 9 bases. The ends lost 1 base at V and 1 base at J; junction bases unmatched: 4. There are 16 residues in the CDR3. The V gene's germline CDR1 is LGHNA and CDR2 YSLEER. In DNA form, the CDR3 reads TGCGCCAGCAGCCAAGGGACAGGGGCGCTTAACTATGGCTACACCTTC. Encoded protein: CASSQGTGALNYGYTF.

The chain is built from TRBV5-4 and TRBJ2-3; the D gene is possibly TRBD2 (5 bases). V lost 2 bases to trimming and J lost 0 bases, with 10 bases between them. This CDR3 has 15 amino acids. Looked up from germline, CDR1 is SGHNT and CDR2 is YYREEE (reference sequence). CDR3 nucleotide sequence: TGTGCCAGCAGCTTCGAGCGGAGGAGCACAGATACGCAGTATTTT. It translates to CASSFERRSTDTQYF.

The rearrangement joins TRBV27 to TRBJ1-5, with a tentative D call TRBD1 (6 bases). Germline assignment: CDR1 MNHEY and CDR2 SMNVEV (reference sequence). CDR3 length: 18 amino acids. Trimming shortened V by 7 bases and J by 0 bases, and 22 bases separated the two germline ends. CDR3 loop: CASMGGPPDDDSNQPQHF. CDR3 sequence (DNA): TGTGCCAGCATGGGGGGGCCGCCCGATGATGATAGCAATCAGCCCCAGCATTTT.

The chain uses TRBV28 and TRBJ1-5, with 9 positions matching TRBD1. The length of the CDR3 is 19 residues. Germline loops: CDR1 MDHEN, CDR2 SYDVKM. The V and J ends lost 8 bases and 3 bases, in that order; junction bases with no gene match: 20. The DNA for the CDR3 is TGTGCCAGCGGGCACCCCATTGGACAGGGGTCTTATCCCAATCAGCCCCAGCATTTT. This encodes CASGHPIGQGSYPNQPQHF.

V gene TRBV27 combines with J gene TRBJ2-7; TRBD1 agrees at 7 bases. V trimming: 6 bases; J trimming: 5 bases; junction bases outside the gene matches: 7. The CDR3 is 13 amino acids. CDR1 and CDR2 (germline): MNHEY, SMNVEV (reference sequence). CDR3 amino acids: CASRHTGAHEQYF. CDR3 nucleotide sequence: TGTGCCAGCAGACATACAGGGGCCCACGAGCAGTACTTC.

CDR3 sequence (DNA): TGTGCCAGCAGCTTAGGTCCGAGCACTGAAGCTTTCTTT. Residues: CASSLGPSTEAFF. The rearrangement links TRBV7-9 to TRBJ1-1; no reliable D call. This CDR3 is 13 amino acids long. Trimming took off 1 base at V and 4 bases at J, with 7 bases between the two ends. Germline assignment: CDR1 SEHNR and CDR2 FQNEAQ (reference sequence).

The V gene is TRBV21-1, the J gene TRBJ2-7; the D call in the table, TRBD2, was not verified against the DNA. TRBV21-1 is deemed a pseudogene. The CDR3 contains 14 residues. CDR3 nucleotides: TGTGCCAGCAGCCCCGGGACTATCCCCTACGAGCAGTACTTC. Protein sequence: CASSPGTIPYEQYF.